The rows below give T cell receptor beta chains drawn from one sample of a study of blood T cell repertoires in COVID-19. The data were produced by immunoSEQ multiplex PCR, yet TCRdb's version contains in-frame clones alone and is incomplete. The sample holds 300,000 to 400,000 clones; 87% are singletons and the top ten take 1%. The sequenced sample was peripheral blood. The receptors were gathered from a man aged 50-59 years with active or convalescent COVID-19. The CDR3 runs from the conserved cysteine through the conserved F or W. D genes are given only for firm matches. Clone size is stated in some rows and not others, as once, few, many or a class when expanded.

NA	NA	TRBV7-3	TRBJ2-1	CASSLAPGSGSANEQFF	TGTGCCAGCAGCTTAGCTCCCGGGAGTGGTTCCGCCAATGAGCAGTTCTTC
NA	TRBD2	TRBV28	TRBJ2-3	CASSQGLAGTTDTQYF	TGTGCCAGCAGTCAAGGACTAGCGGGAACCACAGATACGCAGTATTTT
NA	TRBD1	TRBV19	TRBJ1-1	CASRDRGRNTEAFF	TGTGCCAGTAGGGACAGGGGCCGGAACACTGAAGCTTTCTTT
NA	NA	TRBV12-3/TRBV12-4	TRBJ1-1	CASSARSEAFF	TGTGCCAGCAGCGCCCGGAGTGAAGCTTTCTTT
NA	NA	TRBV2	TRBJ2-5	CASADPGGETQYF	TGTGCCAGCGCTGATCCCGGGGGAGAGACCCAGTACTTC
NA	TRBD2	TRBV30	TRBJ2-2	CAWSVLADNTGELFF	TGTGCCTGGAGTGTACTAGCGGATAACACCGGGGAGCTGTTTTTT
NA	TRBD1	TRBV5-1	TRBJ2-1	CASSNRDRGRDEQFF	TGCGCCAGCAGCAACCGGGACAGGGGGCGCGATGAGCAGTTCTTC
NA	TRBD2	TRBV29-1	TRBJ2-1	CSVASGIYNEQFF	TGCAGCGTGGCTAGCGGTATATACAATGAGCAGTTCTTC
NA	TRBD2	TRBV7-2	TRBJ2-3	CASSLGAGGRDTQYF	TGTGCCAGCAGCTTAGGAGCGGGAGGGCGGGATACGCAGTATTTT
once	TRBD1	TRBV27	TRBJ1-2	CASSPTVRDRCSF	TGTGCCAGCAGTCCTACGGTCCGGGACAGGTGCTCCTTC
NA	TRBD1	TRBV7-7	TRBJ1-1	CASSWTGGNTEAFF	TGTGCTAGCAGCTGGACAGGGGGGAACACTGAAGCTTTCTTT
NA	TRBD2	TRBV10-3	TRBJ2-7	CASGRGAGSYEQYF	TGTGCCAGCGGGAGAGGGGCGGGATCCTACGAGCAGTACTTC
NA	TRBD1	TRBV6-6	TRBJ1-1	CASSPTSGRSGGTEAFF	TGTGCCAGCAGTCCGACCTCAGGCCGTTCAGGGGGAACTGAAGCTTTCTTT
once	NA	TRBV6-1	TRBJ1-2	CASSEEVKAHGYTF	TGTGCCAGCAGTGAGGAGGTAAAAGCCCATGGCTACACCTTC
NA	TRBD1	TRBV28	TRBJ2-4	CASSLGQVGNIQYF	TGTGCCAGCAGTTTAGGACAGGTGGGAAACATTCAGTACTTC
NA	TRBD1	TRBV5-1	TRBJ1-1	CASSPGTGGLAFF	TGCGCCAGCAGCCCCGGGACAGGGGGCTTGGCTTTCTTT
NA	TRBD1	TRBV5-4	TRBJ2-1	CASSLEDRVNEQFF	TGTGCCAGCAGCTTGGAGGACAGGGTCAATGAGCAGTTCTTC
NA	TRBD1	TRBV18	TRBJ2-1	CASSPWTGNEQFF	TGTGCCAGCTCACCTTGGACAGGGAATGAGCAGTTCTTC
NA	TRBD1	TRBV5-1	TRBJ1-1	CASSLGQGLTEAFF	TGCGCCAGCAGCTTGGGACAGGGGTTGACTGAAGCTTTCTTT
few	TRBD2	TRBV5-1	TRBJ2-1	CASSPLAGEWHEQFF	TGCGCCAGCAGCCCGTTAGCGGGAGAGTGGCATGAGCAGTTCTTC
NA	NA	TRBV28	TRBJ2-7	CASSLETGSTYEQYF	TGTGCCAGCAGTTTAGAGACCGGGAGTACGTACGAGCAGTACTTC
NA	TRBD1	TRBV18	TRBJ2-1	CASSPPGTGDNEQFF	TGTGCCAGCTCACCACCGGGGACAGGTGACAATGAGCAGTTCTTC
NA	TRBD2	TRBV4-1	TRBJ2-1	CASSQVGSGRAYNEQFF	TGCGCCAGCAGCCAAGTGGGGAGCGGGAGGGCCTACAATGAGCAGTTCTTC
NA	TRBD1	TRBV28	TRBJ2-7	CASRRTGYEQYF	TGTGCCAGCCGTCGGACAGGGTACGAGCAGTACTTC
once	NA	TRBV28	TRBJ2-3	CASSLGGAGGDTDTQYF	TGTGCCAGCAGTTTAGGGGGGGCAGGGGGCGACACAGATACGCAGTATTTT
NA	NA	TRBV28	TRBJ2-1	CASSPRTNLYNEQFF	TGTGCCAGCAGTCCGCGGACTAACCTATACAATGAGCAGTTCTTC
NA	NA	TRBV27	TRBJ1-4	CASSPYRSTNEKLFF	TGTGCCAGCAGTCCGTACAGATCAACTAATGAAAAACTGTTTTTT
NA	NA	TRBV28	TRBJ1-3	CASSFMGNTIYF	TGTGCCAGCAGTTTTATGGGAAACACCATATATTTT
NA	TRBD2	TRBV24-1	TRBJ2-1	CATSDRGGSGRSVQFF	TGTGCCACCAGTGACCGCGGCGGTAGCGGGAGGTCCGTTCAGTTCTTC
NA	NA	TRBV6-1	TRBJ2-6	CASSEGAGANVLTF	TGTGCCAGCAGTGAGGGGGCGGGGGCCAACGTCCTGACTTTC
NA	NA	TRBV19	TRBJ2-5	CASSKLSGGERETQYF	TGTGCCAGTTCGAAACTGTCAGGAGGGGAGCGAGAGACCCAGTACTTC
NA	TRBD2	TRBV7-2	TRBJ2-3	CASSYSGPPGADTQYF	TGTGCCAGCAGCTATAGCGGGCCGCCGGGGGCAGATACGCAGTATTTT
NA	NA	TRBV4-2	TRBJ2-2	CASSPARSGGELFF	TGTGCCAGCAGCCCCGCAAGATCAGGCGGGGAGCTGTTTTTT
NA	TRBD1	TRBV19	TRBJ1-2	CASSRGRGNYGYTF	TGTGCCAGTAGTCGGGGCAGGGGGAACTATGGCTACACCTTC
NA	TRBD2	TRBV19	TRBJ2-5	CASSFTGTSGRQGTQYF	TGTGCCAGTAGTTTCACCGGGACTAGCGGACGACAAGGGACCCAGTACTTC
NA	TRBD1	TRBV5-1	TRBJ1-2	CASRAGTGGYGYTF	TGCGCCAGCAGGGCCGGGACAGGGGGCTATGGCTACACCTTC
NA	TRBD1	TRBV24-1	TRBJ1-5	CATSDSTGATNQPQHF	TGTGCCACCAGTGATTCTACAGGGGCCACAAATCAGCCCCAGCATTTT
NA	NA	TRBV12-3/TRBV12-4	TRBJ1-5	CASSPYNQPQHF	TGTGCCAGCAGTCCGTACAATCAGCCCCAGCATTTT
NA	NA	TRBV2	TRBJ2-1	CASRLSGEQFF	TGTGCCAGCAGGTTATCGGGTGAGCAGTTCTTC
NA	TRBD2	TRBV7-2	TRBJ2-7	CASSLGAGGSYEQYF	TGTGCCAGCAGCTTAGGGGCGGGAGGCTCCTACGAGCAGTACTTC
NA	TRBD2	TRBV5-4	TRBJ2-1	CASSSRTSGRATEQFF	TGTGCCAGCAGCTCCAGGACTAGCGGGAGGGCCACTGAGCAGTTCTTC
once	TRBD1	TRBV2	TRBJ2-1	CAGKQGHSYNEQFF	TGTGCCGGTAAACAGGGGCACTCCTACAATGAGCAGTTCTTC
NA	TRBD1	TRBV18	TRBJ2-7	CASSPGAPGGSHEQYF	TGTGCCAGCTCACCCGGTGCGCCAGGGGGTTCCCACGAGCAGTACTTC
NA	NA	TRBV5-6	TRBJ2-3	CASSLIRGALRGADTQYF	TGTGCCAGCAGCTTGATCAGGGGGGCCCTCCGGGGCGCAGATACGCAGTATTTT
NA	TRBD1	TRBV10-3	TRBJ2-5	CAISGPGTEETQYF	TGTGCCATCAGTGGCCCTGGGACAGAAGAGACCCAGTACTTC
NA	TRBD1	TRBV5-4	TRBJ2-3	CASGPQGAGNTQYF	TGTGCCAGCGGACCCCAGGGGGCGGGGAATACGCAGTATTTT
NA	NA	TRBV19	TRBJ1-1	CASSRRSDTEAFF	TGTGCCAGTAGCAGGCGTTCGGACACTGAAGCTTTCTTT
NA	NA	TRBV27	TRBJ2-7	CASSFGLAYEQYF	TGTGCCAGCAGTTTTGGTCTAGCCTACGAGCAGTACTTC
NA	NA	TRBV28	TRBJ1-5	CASCRQNQPQHF	TGTGCCAGCTGCAGACAGAATCAGCCCCAGCATTTT